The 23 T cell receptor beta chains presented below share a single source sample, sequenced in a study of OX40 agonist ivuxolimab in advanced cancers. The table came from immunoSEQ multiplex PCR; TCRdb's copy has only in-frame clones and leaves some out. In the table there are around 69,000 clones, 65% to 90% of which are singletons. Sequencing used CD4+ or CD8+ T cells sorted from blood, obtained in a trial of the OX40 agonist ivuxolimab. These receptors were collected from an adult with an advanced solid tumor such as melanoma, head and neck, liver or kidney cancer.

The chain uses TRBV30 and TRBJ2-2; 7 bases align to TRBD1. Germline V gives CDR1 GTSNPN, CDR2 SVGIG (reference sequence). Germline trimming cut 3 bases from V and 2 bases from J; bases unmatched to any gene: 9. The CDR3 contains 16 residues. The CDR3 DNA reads TGTGCCTGGAGACAGAAAACAGGGGCTAACACCGGGGAGCTGTTTTTT. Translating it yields CAWRQKTGANTGELFF.

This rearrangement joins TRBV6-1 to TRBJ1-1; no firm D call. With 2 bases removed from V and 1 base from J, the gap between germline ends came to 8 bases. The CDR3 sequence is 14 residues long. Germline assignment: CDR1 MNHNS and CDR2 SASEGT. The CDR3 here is CASSEQASNTEAFF. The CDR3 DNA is TGTGCCAGCAGTGAACAGGCTTCGAACACTGAAGCTTTCTTT.

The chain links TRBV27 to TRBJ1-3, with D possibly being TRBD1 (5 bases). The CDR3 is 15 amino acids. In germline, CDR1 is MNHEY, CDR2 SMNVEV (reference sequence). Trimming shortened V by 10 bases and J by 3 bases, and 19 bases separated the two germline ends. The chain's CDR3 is CATGGVPGGGNTIYF. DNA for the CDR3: TGTGCCACCGGGGGGGTCCCGGGGGGTGGAAACACCATATATTTT.

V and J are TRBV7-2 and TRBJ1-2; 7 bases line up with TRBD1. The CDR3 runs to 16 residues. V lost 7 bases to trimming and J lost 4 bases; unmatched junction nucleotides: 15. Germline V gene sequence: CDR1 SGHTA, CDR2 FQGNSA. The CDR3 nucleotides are TGTGCCAGCACGCACGACGGAGGGGGCGGCACCTATGGCTACACCTTC. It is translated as CASTHDGGGGTYGYTF.

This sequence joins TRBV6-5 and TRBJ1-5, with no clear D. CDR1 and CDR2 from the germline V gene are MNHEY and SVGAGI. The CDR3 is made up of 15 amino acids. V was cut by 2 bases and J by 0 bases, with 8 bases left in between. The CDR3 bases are TGTGCCAGCAGTTACCGGAAGACTAGCAATCAGCCCCAGCATTTT. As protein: CASSYRKTSNQPQHF.

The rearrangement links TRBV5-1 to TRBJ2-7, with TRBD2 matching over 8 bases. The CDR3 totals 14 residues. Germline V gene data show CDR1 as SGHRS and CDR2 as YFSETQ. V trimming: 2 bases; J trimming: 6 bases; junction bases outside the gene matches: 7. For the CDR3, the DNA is TGCGCCAGCAGCTTCTTCTCAGCGGGGGTCGAGCAGTACTTC. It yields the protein CASSFFSAGVEQYF.

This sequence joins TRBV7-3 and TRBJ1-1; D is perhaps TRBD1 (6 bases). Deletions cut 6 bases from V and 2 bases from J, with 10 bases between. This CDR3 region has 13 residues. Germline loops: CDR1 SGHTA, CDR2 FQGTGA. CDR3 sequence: CASRTGINTEAFF. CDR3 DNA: TGTGCCAGCAGGACAGGTATAAACACTGAAGCTTTCTTT. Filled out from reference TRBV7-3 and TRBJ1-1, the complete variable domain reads GAGVSQTPSNKVTEKGKYVELRCDPISGHTALYWYRQSLGQGPEFLIYFQGTGAADDSGLPNDRFFAVRPEGSVSTLKIQRTERGDSAVYLCASRTGINTEAFFGQGTRLTVV.

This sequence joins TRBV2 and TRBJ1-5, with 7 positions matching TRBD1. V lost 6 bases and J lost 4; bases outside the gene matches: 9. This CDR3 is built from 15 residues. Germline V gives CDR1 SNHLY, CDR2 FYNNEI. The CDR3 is CASRFGTARNQPQHF. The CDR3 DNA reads TGTGCCAGCAGGTTTGGGACAGCCCGTAATCAGCCCCAGCATTTT.

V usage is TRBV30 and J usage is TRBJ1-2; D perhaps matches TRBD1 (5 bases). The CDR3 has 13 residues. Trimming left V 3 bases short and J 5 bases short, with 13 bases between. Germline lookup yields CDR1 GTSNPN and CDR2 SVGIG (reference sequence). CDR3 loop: CAWRGQGYYGYTF. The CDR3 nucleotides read TGTGCCTGGAGGGGGCAGGGATATTATGGCTACACCTTC.

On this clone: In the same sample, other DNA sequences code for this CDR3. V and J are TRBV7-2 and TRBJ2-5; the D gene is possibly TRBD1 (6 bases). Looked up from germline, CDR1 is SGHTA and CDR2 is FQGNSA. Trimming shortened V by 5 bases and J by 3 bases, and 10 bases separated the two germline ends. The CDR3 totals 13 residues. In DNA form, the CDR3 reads TGTGCCAGCAGCCCTGGACAGAAAGAGACCCAGTACTTC. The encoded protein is CASSPGQKETQYF. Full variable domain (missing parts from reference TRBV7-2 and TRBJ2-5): GAGVSQSPSNKVTEKGKDVELRCDPISGHTALYWYRQSLGQGLEFLIYFQGNSAPDKSGLPSDRFSAERTGGSVSTLTIQRTQQEDSAVYLCASSPGQKETQYFGPGTRLLVL.

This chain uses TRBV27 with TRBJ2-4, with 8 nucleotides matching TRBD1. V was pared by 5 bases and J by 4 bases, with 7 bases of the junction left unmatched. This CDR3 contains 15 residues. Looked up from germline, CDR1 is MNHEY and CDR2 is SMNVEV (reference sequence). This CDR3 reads CASSPLGTGKNIQYF. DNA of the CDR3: TGTGCCAGCAGTCCTCTGGGGACAGGTAAAAACATTCAGTACTTC.

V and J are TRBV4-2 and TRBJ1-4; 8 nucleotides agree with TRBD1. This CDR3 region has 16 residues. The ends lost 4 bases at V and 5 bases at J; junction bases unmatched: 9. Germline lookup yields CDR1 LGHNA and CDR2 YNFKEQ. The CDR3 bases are TGTGCCAGCAGCCGATACGGACAGGGACCGAATGAAAAACTGTTTTTT. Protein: CASSRYGQGPNEKLFF.

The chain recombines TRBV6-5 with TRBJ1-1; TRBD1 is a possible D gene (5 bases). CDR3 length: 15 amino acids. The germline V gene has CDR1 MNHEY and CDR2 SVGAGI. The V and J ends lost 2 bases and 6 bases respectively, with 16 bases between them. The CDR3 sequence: CASSYRDRAFAEAFF. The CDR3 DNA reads TGTGCCAGCAGTTACCGAGACAGAGCCTTCGCTGAAGCTTTCTTT.

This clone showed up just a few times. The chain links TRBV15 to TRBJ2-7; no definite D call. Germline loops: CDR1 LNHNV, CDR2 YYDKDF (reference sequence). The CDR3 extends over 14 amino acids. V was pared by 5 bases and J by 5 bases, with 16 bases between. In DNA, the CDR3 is TGTGCCACCAGCCGATCCCTGTTAATGAACGAGCAGTACTTC. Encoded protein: CATSRSLLMNEQYF.

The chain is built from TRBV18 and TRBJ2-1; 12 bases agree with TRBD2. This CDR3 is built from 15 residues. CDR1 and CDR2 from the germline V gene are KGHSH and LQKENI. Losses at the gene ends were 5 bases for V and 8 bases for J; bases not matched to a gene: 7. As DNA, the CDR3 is TGTGCCAGCTCAGAGACTAGCGGGAGTTTCTATGAGCAGTTCTTC. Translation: CASSETSGSFYEQFF.

CDR3 amino acids: CASSPGTGGVKNYGYTF. CDR3 DNA: TGTGCCAGCAGCCCCGGGACAGGGGGCGTAAAAAACTATGGCTACACCTTC. The chain uses TRBV7-6 and TRBJ1-2, with 12 bases fitting TRBD1. J was trimmed by 2 bases and V by 5 bases; bases with no gene match: 9. The length of the CDR3 is 17 residues. Germline V gene sequence: CDR1 SGHVS, CDR2 FNYEAQ.

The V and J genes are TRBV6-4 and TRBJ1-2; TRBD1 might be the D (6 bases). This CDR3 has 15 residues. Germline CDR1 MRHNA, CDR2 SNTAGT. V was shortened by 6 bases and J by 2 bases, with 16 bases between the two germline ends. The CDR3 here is CASSPGGQGNYGYTF. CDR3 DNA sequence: TGTGCCAGCAGCCCCGGGGGTCAGGGGAACTATGGCTACACCTTC.

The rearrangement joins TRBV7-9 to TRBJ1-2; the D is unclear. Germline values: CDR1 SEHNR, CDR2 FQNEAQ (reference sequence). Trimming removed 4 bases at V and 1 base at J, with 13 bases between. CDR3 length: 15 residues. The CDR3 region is CASSSNFGFNYGYTF. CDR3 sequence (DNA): TGTGCCAGCAGCTCCAACTTCGGATTTAACTATGGCTACACCTTC.

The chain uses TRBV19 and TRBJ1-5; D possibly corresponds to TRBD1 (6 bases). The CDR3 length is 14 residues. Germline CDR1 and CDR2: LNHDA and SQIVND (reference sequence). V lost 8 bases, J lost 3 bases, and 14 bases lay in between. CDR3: CASCRGFVNQPQHF. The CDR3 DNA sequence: TGTGCCAGTTGCAGGGGTTTTGTCAATCAGCCCCAGCATTTT.

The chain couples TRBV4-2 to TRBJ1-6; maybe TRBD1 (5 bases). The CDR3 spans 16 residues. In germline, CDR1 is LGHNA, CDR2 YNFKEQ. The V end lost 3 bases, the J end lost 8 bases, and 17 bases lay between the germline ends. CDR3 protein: CASSQVDKGGYSPLHF. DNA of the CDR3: TGTGCCAGCAGCCAGGTGGACAAGGGAGGTTATTCACCCCTCCACTTT.

CDR3 sequence reads: CASSPSTSRNTGELFF. DNA of the CDR3: TGTGCCAGCAGCCCGTCGACTAGCCGAAACACCGGGGAGCTGTTTTTT. V and J are TRBV5-4 and TRBJ2-2; 7 bases are shared with TRBD2. CDR1 SGHNT and CDR2 YYREEE come from the germline V gene (reference sequence). There are 16 residues in the CDR3. Trimming removed 4 bases from V and 2 bases from J; junction bases left unmatched: 8. Full variable domain (remainder filled in from reference TRBV5-4 and TRBJ2-2): ETGVTQSPTHLIKTRGQQVTLRCSSQSGHNTVSWYQQALGQGPQFIFQYYREEENGRGNFPPRFSGLQFPNYSSELNVNALELDDSALYLCASSPSTSRNTGELFFGEGSRLTVL.

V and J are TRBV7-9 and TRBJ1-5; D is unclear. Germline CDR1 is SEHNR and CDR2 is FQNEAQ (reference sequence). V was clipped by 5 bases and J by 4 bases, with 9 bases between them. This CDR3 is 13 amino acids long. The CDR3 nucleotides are TGTGCCAGCAGCCCGGACGGGAATCAGCCCCAGCATTTT. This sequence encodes CASSPDGNQPQHF. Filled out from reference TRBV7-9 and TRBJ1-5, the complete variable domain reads DTGVSQNPRHKITKRGQNVTFRCDPISEHNRLYWYRQTLGQGPEFLTYFQNEAQLEKSRLLSDRFSAERPKGSFSTLEIQRTEQGDSAMYLCASSPDGNQPQHFGDGTRLSIL.

The DNA of the CDR3 is TGTGCCAGCTCACAGAGACAGCTTGAAGCTTTCTTT. It is translated as CASSQRQLEAFF. The chain recombines TRBV18 with TRBJ1-1; D may be TRBD1 (5 bases). Deletions cut 4 bases from V and 7 bases from J, with 10 bases between. The germline V gene has CDR1 KGHSH and CDR2 LQKENI. The CDR3 has 12 amino acids.